The T cell receptor (beta chain) described here comes from a study of CD4 and CD8 cells across lung adenocarcinoma regions. Via MiXCR, TCRdb re-called the PCR reads, giving one row per CDR3 protein. The sample has roughly 24,000 distinct CDR3 sequences, about 50% seen once. This CDR3 is built from 16 residues. Germline-derived CDR1 and CDR2 are MNHEY and SVGAGI. Concerning this clonotype: Mismatch with germline at one junction end may stem from a read error.

The V call is TRBV6-5, the J call TRBJ2-3, with 11 bases lining up with TRBD2. The specimen was CD4+ T cells from the center of a lung tumor. The origin of this receptor is a male donor with lung adenocarcinoma. The CD4 and CD8 labels of this study may be unreliable. CDR3 loop: CASSYGGTSGKDTQYF. In DNA form, the CDR3 reads TGTGCCAGCAGTTACGGTGGGACTAGCGGCAAAGATACGCAGTATTTC.